The sequence of this TCR beta chain was determined in a study of blood T cell repertoires in COVID-19. Whole-study context: Spain, Italy and the United States supplied samples that represented acute and convalescent COVID-19. Sample material is recorded as cDNA or gDNA derived from T cells, B-cell-depleted T cells, or PBMCs.

This table comes from immunoSEQ multiplex PCR, and its TCRdb copy is limited to in-frame clones, with some not included. The sample shows 100,000 to 110,000 clones, about 90% of them seen only once. The CDR3 covers 14 residues. The germline V gene has CDR1 LNHDA and CDR2 SQIVND (reference sequence). The V gene end was trimmed by 3 bases and the J gene end by 4 bases; junction bases not matched to a gene: 5. The table lists this clone with a count of one. The chain combines TRBV19 with TRBJ2-5, with 7 bases identical to TRBD2. Sequencing was done on a sample of peripheral blood. The clonotype comes from a human donor in a cohort sampled during active COVID-19. The chain's CDR3 is CASSISIAGETQYF. DNA for the CDR3: TGTGCCAGTAGTATCTCAATAGCGGGAGAGACCCAGTACTTC.